This T cell receptor beta chain emerged from a study of T-cell reconstitution after alpha-beta-depleted transplantation in children. Whole-study results and caveats: There were some patients whose high TCRbeta diversity at day 60 came from surviving recipient T cells and thymic progenitors.

As to this clonotype: Its antigen is not identified.

V trimming: 7 bases; J trimming: 3 bases; junction bases outside the gene matches: 4. The CDR3 extends over 15 amino acids. Germline V lookup: CDR1 MNHEY, CDR2 SMNVEV (reference sequence). Preparation of the TCRbeta library used unique molecular identifiers. MiXCR was run by TCRdb on the PCR reads, yielding one entry per CDR3 protein. Here the sample spans under 450,000 distinct CDR3 sequences, roughly 16% being singletons. This material consisted of PBMCs, mostly from graft donor cells, taken 360 days after TCRalphabeta/CD19-depleted stem cell transplant. The rearrangement joins TRBV27 to TRBJ2-7, with 15 bases identical to TRBD2. The source is a boy under two years old who had a stem cell transplant for Wiskott-Aldrich syndrome, so the T cells may come from the graft donor. In nucleotides, the CDR3 is TGTGCCAGCACGGGACTAGCGGGAGGTTACTACGAGCAGTACTTC. Translating gives CASTGLAGGYYEQYF.